A single sample is the source of the 12 T cell receptor beta chains below, sequenced in a study of shared clonotypes between healthy human individuals (dated by TCRdb to 2018 to 2021). The library was made by the immunoSEQ multiplex PCR assay. TCRdb holds this immuneACCESS table with in-frame rearrangements only. Some clones are missing; in checked studies, unresolved V genes explain under half, and the rest has no known cause. This sample comprises some 900,000 clones, roughly 72% of them detected only once. The top ten constitute over 1.3% of the sample. The sequencing sample was made of memory CD4+ T cells sorted from blood. The cell subset or site label on this specimen signifies: CD45RA-negative fraction. Receptors were obtained from a man between 18 and 35 years old in good health.

The chain is built from TRBV6-6 and TRBJ1-4, with a weak D call TRBD1 (5 bases). V gave up 11 bases and J gave up 3 bases, with 13 bases separating them. CDR1 is MNHNY, CDR2 SVGAGI, per germline (reference sequence). The CDR3 is 13 amino acids. The CDR3 here is CAATGDANEKLFF. CDR3 DNA: TGTGCCGCTACGGGGGACGCTAATGAAAAACTGTTTTTT.

V usage is TRBV2 and J usage is TRBJ1-1; D not resolved. Germline assignment: CDR1 SNHLY and CDR2 FYNNEI. The CDR3 length is 17 residues. Trimming pared 8 bases from V and 4 bases from J, leaving 26 bases between. Written as DNA, the CDR3 is TGTGCCAGCTTGTGTTCGGGTCTCCCGGGCGGGTGCACTGAAGCTTTCTTT. Its protein is CASLCSGLPGGCTEAFF.

J is TRBJ1-1 and V is TRBV6-9; D is possibly TRBD1 (5 bases). V was clipped by 6 bases and J by 4 bases, with 33 bases between them. The CDR3 totals 20 residues. Germline V CDR1 and CDR2: MNHGY, SVAAGI. DNA of the CDR3: TGTGCCAGCAGCCCTGCCTCCAAACAGGCGTTACCAATTGTGGTCACTGAAGCTTTCTTT. It specifies CASSPASKQALPIVVTEAFF.

The chain links TRBV5-1 to TRBJ2-5, with 11 nucleotides matching TRBD1. The germline gives CDR1 SGHRS, CDR2 YFSETQ. The length of the CDR3 is 17 residues. The V segment lost 4 bases and the J segment 1 base; nucleotides outside the gene matches: 9. The CDR3 nucleotides read TGCGCCAGCAGCCTCGCATACGGACAGGGGGCCCAAGAGACCCAGTACTTC. Translating it yields CASSLAYGQGAQETQYF.

The V call is TRBV4-1, the J call TRBJ2-1; D gene unclear. The CDR3 is 13 residues long. V lost 4 bases and J lost 4, with 8 bases in between. Germline values: CDR1 MGHRA, CDR2 YSYEKL. Here the CDR3 DNA reads TGCGCCAGCAGCCGCGGCAGATACAATGAGCAGTTCTTC. This gives the protein CASSRGRYNEQFF.

This clone was detected only a few times. V gene TRBV4-1 combines with J gene TRBJ2-5; TRBD2 aligns across 10 bases. Unmatched junction bases numbered 12, after V lost 6 bases and J lost 5 bases. The CDR3 sequence is 16 residues long. CDR1 is MGHRA and CDR2 is YSYEKL in the germline V gene. DNA for the CDR3: TGCGCCAGCAGGCGCGGGAGCGGGGGGGCCGGGGAGACCCAGTACTTC. The encoded protein is CASRRGSGGAGETQYF.

The chain combines TRBV2 with TRBJ2-3; 9 bases align to TRBD2. This CDR3 is built from 15 residues. Germline V gives CDR1 SNHLY, CDR2 FYNNEI. V shed 6 bases and J 1 base; nucleotides not matched to a gene: 5. The CDR3 nucleotides are TGTGCCAGCAGCTCGGAGCGGGGGGGCACAGATACGCAGTATTTT. This gives the protein CASSSERGGTDTQYF.

V is TRBV5-1 and J is TRBJ1-2; TRBD1 might be the D (6 bases). The germline CDR1 and CDR2 sequences are SGHRS and YFSETQ. The CDR3 totals 14 residues. The V end was cut by 3 bases, the J end by 8 bases, with 17 bases between. DNA for the CDR3: TGCGCCAGCAGCTCCGACAGGAGATGGGGGGGCTACACCTTC. It encodes CASSSDRRWGGYTF.

V is TRBV10-1 and J is TRBJ1-2, with D unresolved. The germline V and J ends were trimmed by 4 bases and 4 bases, with 10 bases remaining between them. Germline lookup yields CDR1 WNHNN and CDR2 SYGVQD (reference sequence). The CDR3 loop spans 13 amino acids. CDR3 loop: CASSAQVTYGYTF. The DNA of the CDR3 is TGCGCCAGCAGTGCTCAGGTTACCTATGGCTACACCTTC.

This clone was detected once. The V and J genes are TRBV7-9 and TRBJ2-7; no clear D. Germline V gene lookup returns CDR1 SEHNR and CDR2 FQNEAQ (reference sequence). The V and J ends lost 5 bases and 2 bases respectively, with 10 bases between them. This CDR3 comprises 13 residues. The CDR3 nucleotides read TGTGCCAGCAGCATTGGACCGGCCTACGAGCAGTACTTC. Translation: CASSIGPAYEQYF.

V is TRBV5-1 and J is TRBJ2-4; D unclear. CDR1 and CDR2 (germline): SGHRS, YFSETQ. Trimming removed 5 bases from V and 0 bases from J, with 12 bases in between. The CDR3 consists of 15 residues. CDR3 in amino acids: CASRDPDVAKNIQYF. The CDR3, as DNA: TGCGCCAGCAGAGATCCGGACGTAGCCAAAAACATTCAGTACTTC.

This clone was counted once. The chain recombines TRBV4-1 with TRBJ2-5; 10 bases match TRBD2. J was trimmed by 0 bases and V by 3 bases; bases with no gene match: 7. This CDR3 is built from 17 residues. CDR1 and CDR2 (germline): MGHRA, YSYEKL. In nucleotides, the CDR3 is TGCGCCAGCAGCCATCCAGGACTAGCGGAGTACCAAGAGACCCAGTACTTC. Amino acid sequence: CASSHPGLAEYQETQYF.